Below are 31 T cell receptor beta chains sequenced from a single sample in a study of shared clonotypes between healthy human individuals. Profiled with immunoSEQ multiplex PCR; TCRdb holds only in-frame clones, not every one. The top ten hold about 0.89% of the sample, which has around 1,100,000 clones, approximately 80% seen once. Material for sequencing was memory CD4+ T cells from PBMCs. Subset of the sample: CD45RA-negative fraction. These receptors were taken from a man aged 18 to 35 in good health. Some clones in this sample may be carry-over from other donors' samples.

This clone was seen more than once but under ten times. Different DNA sequences within this sample yield the same CDR3. This chain joins TRBV6-5 and TRBJ1-1; D uncertain. V shed 3 bases and J shed 1 base, with 9 bases lying between them. Germline V CDR1 and CDR2: MNHEY, SVGAGI. CDR3 length equals 14 residues. Written as DNA, the CDR3 is TGTGCCAGCAGTTATTCTCGGGGGAACACTGAAGCTTTCTTT. Its protein is CASSYSRGNTEAFF.

The chain joins TRBV28 to TRBJ2-7; D unclear. The CDR3 has 14 residues. Germline CDR1 MDHEN, CDR2 SYDVKM. Trimming stripped 1 base from V and 0 bases from J, with 7 bases between. CDR3 in amino acids: CASSLSVISYEQYF. CDR3 nucleotide sequence: TGTGCCAGCAGTTTATCAGTCATCTCCTACGAGCAGTACTTC.

V and J are TRBV11-2 and TRBJ2-3; 8 positions match TRBD2. The CDR3 contains 16 residues. J lost 3 bases, V lost 5 bases, and 10 bases had no gene match. Germline V CDR1 and CDR2: SGHAT, FQNNGV. The CDR3 is CASSPIAGTGTDTQYF. Here the CDR3 DNA reads TGTGCCAGCAGCCCAATAGCGGGGACGGGTACAGATACGCAGTATTTT.

V gene TRBV9 combines with J gene TRBJ2-7; the D is unclear. The CDR3 spans 13 residues. In germline, CDR1 is SGDLS, CDR2 YYNGEE. The V end was cut by 2 bases, the J end by 7 bases, with 13 bases between. CDR3 bases: TGTGCCAGCAGCGTTTCGGGCGTGGAGGAGCAGTACTTC. Translating it yields CASSVSGVEEQYF.

V is TRBV7-2 and J is TRBJ1-2, with D perhaps TRBD1 (6 bases). Between the trimmed V and J ends, which lost 5 bases and 8 bases, there was a span of 12 bases. The CDR3 has 12 residues. Germline CDR1 and CDR2: SGHTA and FQGNSA. CDR3 DNA: TGTGCCAGCAGCCCAACAGGGCCCGGCTACACCTTC. This translates into CASSPTGPGYTF.

This rearrangement joins TRBV18 to TRBJ1-4; D is perhaps TRBD1 (5 bases). Germline assignment: CDR1 KGHSH and CDR2 LQKENI. Trimming removed 5 bases from V and 6 bases from J, with 10 bases in between. This CDR3 region has 13 residues. The DNA for the CDR3 is TGTGCCAGCTCAATGGGGGTTGATGAAAAACTGTTTTTT. As protein: CASSMGVDEKLFF.

The V call is TRBV6-5, the J call TRBJ1-2; D unresolved. Germline-derived CDR1 and CDR2 are MNHEY and SVGAGI. Trimming shortened V by 0 bases and J by 2 bases, and 4 bases separated the two germline ends. The CDR3 sequence is 13 residues long. This chain's CDR3 is CASSYSVNYGYTF. The CDR3 DNA reads TGTGCCAGCAGTTACTCGGTAAACTATGGCTACACCTTC.

The J gene is TRBJ2-7, the V gene TRBV5-6, with TRBD1 as a possible D gene (5 bases). V was cut by 2 bases and J by 4 bases, with 16 bases left in between. The CDR3 extends over 15 amino acids. Germline V gene lookup returns CDR1 SGHDT and CDR2 YYEEEE. The CDR3 DNA reads as TGTGCCAGCAGCTTCCGAAAAGGACATAAATACGAGCAGTACTTC. This sequence encodes CASSFRKGHKYEQYF.

This chain connects TRBV19 to TRBJ2-7; tentatively, D is TRBD2 (6 bases). CDR3 length equals 14 residues. The germline V and J ends were trimmed by 5 bases and 2 bases, with 13 bases remaining between them. The germline CDR1 and CDR2 sequences are LNHDA and SQIVND (reference sequence). Here the CDR3 reads CASSVGTPTYEQYF. Written as DNA, the CDR3 is TGTGCCAGTAGTGTCGGGACTCCTACCTACGAGCAGTACTTC.

The chain recombines TRBV5-1 with TRBJ1-2; D uncertain. The CDR3 has 14 amino acids. V lost 4 bases and J 8 bases, leaving 18 bases between the germline ends. Germline CDR1 SGHRS, CDR2 YFSETQ. The CDR3 loop reads CASSLIREVGGYTF. CDR3 DNA: TGCGCCAGCAGCCTCATACGGGAAGTAGGAGGCTACACCTTC.

The rearrangement uses TRBV5-1 and TRBJ2-7, with 8 bases lining up with TRBD2. Germline-derived CDR1 and CDR2 are SGHRS and YFSETQ. J lost 8 bases, V lost 4 bases, and 17 bases had no gene match. This CDR3 contains 16 residues. The CDR3 here is CASSREGGGGLIQQYF. CDR3 in DNA: TGCGCCAGCAGCCGGGAGGGCGGTGGCGGGCTCATTCAGCAGTACTTC.

This clone was detected only once. The chain combines TRBV9 with TRBJ1-5, with D possibly matching TRBD1 (5 bases). From germline, CDR1 is SGDLS and CDR2 YYNGEE. The CDR3 consists of 17 residues. Trimming pared 6 bases from V and 1 base from J, leaving 20 bases between. CDR3 in amino acids: CASNSTRAGPSNQPQHF. The DNA of the CDR3 is TGTGCCAGCAATTCTACACGGGCAGGGCCCAGCAATCAGCCCCAGCATTTT. The complete variable domain, with remaining parts taken from reference TRBV9 and TRBJ1-5, reads DSGVTQTPKHLITATGQRVTLRCSPRSGDLSVYWYQQSLDQGLQFLIQYYNGEERAKGNILERFSAQQFPDLHSELNLSSLELGDSALYFCASNSTRAGPSNQPQHFGDGTRLSIL.

The chain links TRBV7-6 to TRBJ2-5; the D is unclear. Per the germline V gene, CDR1 is SGHVS and CDR2 is FNYEAQ. V shed 1 base and J shed 5 bases, with 5 bases lying between them. CDR3 size: 12 residues. CDR3 loop: CASSLGWETQYF. The CDR3, as DNA: TGTGCCAGCAGCTTAGGGTGGGAGACCCAGTACTTC.

The CDR3 loop is CAWSSPGEQYF. The DNA of the CDR3 is TGTGCCTGGAGTAGCCCGGGCGAGCAGTACTTC. The chain carries TRBV30 and TRBJ2-5; D ambiguous. The J call may be faulty, since TRBJ2-7 better matches the DNA end. The germline CDR1 and CDR2 sequences are GTSNPN and SVGIG (reference sequence). This CDR3 comprises 11 residues.

The chain joins TRBV4-2 to TRBJ1-2, with TRBD1 as a possible D gene (5 bases). Germline V gives CDR1 LGHNA, CDR2 YNFKEQ. This CDR3 has 15 amino acids. The V gene lost 4 bases and the J gene lost 0 bases, with 12 bases spanning the gap. This CDR3 reads CASSRTGTTNYGYTF. CDR3 sequence (DNA): TGTGCCAGCAGCCGAACCGGGACCACTAACTATGGCTACACCTTC.

The chain carries TRBV5-1 and TRBJ1-4, with 8 bases aligning to TRBD1. The CDR3 consists of 16 residues. Trimming at V came to 5 bases and at J to 0 bases, leaving 6 bases not matched to a gene. Per the germline V gene, CDR1 is SGHRS and CDR2 is YFSETQ. The DNA for the CDR3 is TGCGCCAGCAGAAAGGTGGGACAGGCAACTAATGAAAAACTGTTTTTT. Its protein product is CASRKVGQATNEKLFF.

The genes are TRBV6-1 and TRBJ1-1; maybe TRBD1 (6 bases). Trimming left V 3 bases short and J 6 bases short, with 14 bases between. The CDR3 is 14 residues long. In germline, CDR1 is MNHNS, CDR2 SASEGT. CDR3 in amino acids: CASSEGGAWAEAFF. For the CDR3, the DNA is TGTGCCAGCAGTGAGGGGGGGGCATGGGCTGAAGCTTTCTTT.

With regard to this clone: This CDR3 is also generated by other DNA sequences in the sample. The chain has TRBV5-1 and TRBJ2-1; tentatively, D is TRBD2 (6 bases). Deletions cut 0 bases from V and 2 bases from J, with 9 bases between. The CDR3 extends over 15 amino acids. Per germline, CDR1 SGHRS and CDR2 YFSETQ. CDR3: CASSLVAGTYNEQFF. CDR3 coding DNA: TGCGCCAGCAGCTTGGTGGCGGGGACCTACAATGAGCAGTTCTTC.

In the case of this clone: The conserved closing phenylalanine or tryptophan is absent in this CDR3, likely reflecting a read error. It is unclear where the CDR3 begins or ends on the DNA, so no DNA is shown, and the CDR3 is as TCRdb lists it. The V call is TRBV20-1, the J call TRBJ1-1. Germline V CDR1 and CDR2: DFQATT, SNEGSKA (reference sequence). Inclusive of both ends, the CDR3 amounts to 9 amino acids. The CDR3 region is CSAAPPLGL.

The V call is TRBV2, the J call TRBJ2-7; 7 nucleotides agree with TRBD2. CDR1 SNHLY and CDR2 FYNNEI come from the germline V gene. This CDR3 region has 14 residues. The J segment lost 0 bases and the V segment lost 7 bases, leaving 6 bases of the junction unmatched. The CDR3 is CASKERGISYEQYF. The CDR3 region has the DNA TGTGCCAGCAAAGAGCGGGGAATCTCCTACGAGCAGTACTTC.

This clone has a handful of counts. The CDR3: CASSSLSQGGEQYF. The CDR3 nucleotides are TGTGCCAGCAGTTCGCTCTCACAGGGAGGCGAGCAGTACTTC. The chain is built from TRBV27 and TRBJ2-7; D is possibly TRBD1 or TRBD2 (6 bases each). The CDR3 extends over 14 amino acids. CDR1 is MNHEY, CDR2 SMNVEV, per germline (reference sequence). Between the trimmed V and J ends, which lost 4 bases and 6 bases, there was a span of 16 bases.

As regards this clone: It is likely a read error, because the conserved phenylalanine at the end of the CDR3 is missing. The V gene is TRBV25-1, the J gene TRBJ2-3; 7 positions match TRBD2. CDR3 size: 17 residues. Germline CDR1 and CDR2: MGHDK and SYGVNS. CDR3 nucleotide sequence: TGTGCCATCAGTGGCGGGGGTGGCGGGATTTTTGGTGATACGCAGTATTCT. Translating gives CAISGGGGGIFGDTQYS.

The DNA of the CDR3 is TGTGCCAGCAGCCAGGGGGGGACTAGCGGGAGGGAAGAGACCCAGTACTTC. It encodes CASSQGGTSGREETQYF. This rearrangement joins TRBV4-2 to TRBJ2-5; 16 positions match TRBD2. The length of the CDR3 is 17 residues. Germline V gene sequence: CDR1 LGHNA, CDR2 YNFKEQ. With 3 bases clipped from V and 3 bases from J, the junction kept 4 bases outside the gene matches.

In this sample, this clone turned up once. In nucleotides, the CDR3 is TGTGCATCCAGCCGGGACACACGGAACAATGGCTACACCTTC. Translated, it gives CASSRDTRNNGYTF. The rearrangement uses TRBV19 and TRBJ1-2; weak D call: TRBD1 (6 bases). Germline V gene data show CDR1 as LNHDA and CDR2 as SQIVND (reference sequence). The CDR3 contains 14 residues.

The chain carries TRBV27 and TRBJ1-6; 8 bases align to TRBD1. Germline V CDR1 and CDR2: MNHEY, SMNVEV (reference sequence). Trimming at V came to 5 bases and at J to 6 bases, leaving 6 bases not matched to a gene. This CDR3 has 15 amino acids. The CDR3 sequence: CASSPWTGSNSPLHF. CDR3 nucleotide sequence: TGTGCCAGCAGTCCCTGGACAGGGAGTAATTCACCCCTCCACTTT.

In the case of this clone: A much bigger clone sits one base away, suggesting this may be a read error. The V call is TRBV28, the J call TRBJ1-1, with D possibly being TRBD1 (6 bases). The CDR3 runs to 14 residues. Trimming cost V 1 base and J 3 bases, with 9 bases left between them. Germline V CDR1 and CDR2: MDHEN, SYDVKM. CDR3 DNA sequence: TGTGCCAGCAGTTTATTAAGGGGGGACACTGAAGCTTTCTTT. Residues: CASSLLRGDTEAFF.

The CDR3 DNA reads as TGTGCCAGCAGCTTCCCGTACCAAGAGACCCAGTACTTC. It yields the protein CASSFPYQETQYF. The chain combines TRBV5-4 with TRBJ2-5; D not resolved. Trimming stripped 2 bases from V and 0 bases from J, with 5 bases between. CDR1 is SGHNT and CDR2 is YYREEE in the germline V gene (reference sequence). CDR3 length: 13 residues.

The chain is built from TRBV25-1 and TRBJ2-7; D uncertain. Trimming took off 6 bases at V and 0 bases at J, with 9 bases between the two ends. This CDR3 has 13 residues. Looked up from germline, CDR1 is MGHDK and CDR2 is SYGVNS. In DNA form, the CDR3 reads TGTGCCAGCAGAAGGACGTACTCCTACGAGCAGTACTTC. Translated: CASRRTYSYEQYF.

CDR3 nucleotides: TGCAGCGTTGGGACTAGCGGGGGGGGCACAGATACGCAGTATTTT. It codes for CSVGTSGGGTDTQYF. The V call is TRBV29-1, the J call TRBJ2-3, with 15 nucleotides matching TRBD2. From germline, CDR1 is SQVTM and CDR2 ANQGSEA. The CDR3 runs 15 residues. V lost 4 bases, J lost 1 base, and 0 bases stayed unmatched.

V gene TRBV30 combines with J gene TRBJ2-5; 7 bases line up with TRBD1. This CDR3 spans 13 amino acids. Germline V gives CDR1 GTSNPN, CDR2 SVGIG (reference sequence). V dropped 7 bases and J dropped 4; count of bases not matched to a gene: 9. CDR3 in DNA: TGTGCCTCACAAAGGGGGCGGTCAGAGACCCAGTACTTC. Protein sequence: CASQRGRSETQYF.

This clone has only a few counts. The rearrangement uses TRBV5-4 and TRBJ1-1; 8 nucleotides align to TRBD1. Unmatched junction bases numbered 4, after V lost 3 bases and J lost 6 bases. CDR1 SGHNT and CDR2 YYREEE come from the germline V gene (reference sequence). The CDR3 totals 13 residues. As DNA, the CDR3 is TGTGCCAGCAGCTCGGACAGGGAGGCTGAAGCTTTCTTT. Protein sequence: CASSSDREAEAFF.